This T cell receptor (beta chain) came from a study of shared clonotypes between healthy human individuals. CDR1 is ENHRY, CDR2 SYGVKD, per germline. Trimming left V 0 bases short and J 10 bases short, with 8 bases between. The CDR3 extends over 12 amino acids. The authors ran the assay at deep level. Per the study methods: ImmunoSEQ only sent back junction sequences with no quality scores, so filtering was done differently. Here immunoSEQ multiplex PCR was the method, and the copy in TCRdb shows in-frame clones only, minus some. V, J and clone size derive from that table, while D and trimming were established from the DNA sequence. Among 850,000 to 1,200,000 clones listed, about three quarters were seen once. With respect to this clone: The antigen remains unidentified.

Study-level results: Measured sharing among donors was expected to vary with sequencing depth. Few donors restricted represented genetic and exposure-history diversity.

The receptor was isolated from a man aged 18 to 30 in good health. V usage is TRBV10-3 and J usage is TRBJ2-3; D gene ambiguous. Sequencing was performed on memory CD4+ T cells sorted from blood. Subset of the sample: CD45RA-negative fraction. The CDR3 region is CAISESTGAQYF. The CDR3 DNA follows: TGTGCCATCAGTGAGTCAACCGGCGCGCAGTATTTT.